The 22 T cell receptor beta chains listed next were all sequenced from one sample in a study of cytomegalovirus exposure and HLA in healthy donors. Primers: 60 Vbeta forward and 13 Jbeta reverse. The data were produced by immunoSEQ multiplex PCR, yet TCRdb's version contains in-frame clones alone and is incomplete. The sample consists of 40,000 to 50,000 clones, around 68% of them appearing once. The sample taken for sequencing was PBMCs. These receptors came from a young man in good health and CMV-seronegative.

With respect to this clone: A read error may account for a junction end that differs from germline. This chain connects TRBV7-9 to TRBJ2-7; D gene ambiguous. There are 15 residues in the CDR3. CDR1 is SEHNR and CDR2 is FQNEAQ in the germline V gene (reference sequence). CDR3 residues: CGSSSILTYPYEQYF. CDR3 bases: TGTGGCAGCAGCTCCATTCTGACATACCCCTACGAGCAGTACTTC. Looking up the rest from reference TRBV7-9 and TRBJ2-7 gives the full variable domain: DTGVSQNPRHKITKRGQNVTFRCDPISEHNRLYWYRQTLGQGPEFLTYFQNEAQLEKSRLLSDRFSAERPKGSFSTLEIQRTEQGDSAMYLCGSSSILTYPYEQYFGPGTRLTVT.

The chain recombines TRBV6-5 with TRBJ2-1; no clear D. CDR1 is MNHEY and CDR2 is SVGAGI in the germline V gene. The CDR3 length is 15 residues. V gave up 2 bases and J gave up 0 bases, with 8 bases separating them. DNA of the CDR3: TGTGCCAGCAGTTACGAGGAGAGCTCCTACAATGAGCAGTTCTTC. Protein product: CASSYEESSYNEQFF.

In this sample, this clone turned up once. J is TRBJ2-7 and V is TRBV7-9, with D possibly TRBD1 on 6 matching bases. With 5 bases removed from V and 5 bases from J, the gap between germline ends came to 10 bases. Looked up from germline, CDR1 is SEHNR and CDR2 is FQNEAQ (reference sequence). The CDR3 totals 12 residues. As DNA, the CDR3 is TGTGCCAGCAGCCAAAGACAGGACGAGCAGTACTTC. It codes for CASSQRQDEQYF.

V is TRBV2 and J is TRBJ2-3; TRBD2 matches 10 bases. CDR3 size: 14 residues. The trim removed 2 bases at V and 9 bases at J, leaving 5 bases unmatched. Germline assignment: CDR1 SNHLY and CDR2 FYNNEI. The CDR3 loop is CASSEPAGGPTQYF. The CDR3, as DNA: TGTGCCAGCAGTGAACCAGCGGGAGGGCCAACGCAGTATTTT.

CDR3 in DNA: TGTGCCAGCAGCATGCTAGCGGATACGCAGTATTTT. The encoded protein is CASSMLADTQYF. This chain links TRBV5-4 with TRBJ2-3, with D perhaps TRBD2 (6 bases). The CDR3 is made up of 12 amino acids. The germline V and J ends were trimmed by 4 bases and 6 bases, with 9 bases remaining between them. Germline values: CDR1 SGHNT, CDR2 YYREEE (reference sequence).

V and J are TRBV4-1 and TRBJ2-7; weak D call: TRBD2 (5 bases). There are 13 residues in the CDR3. Trimming pared 1 base from V and 7 bases from J, leaving 11 bases between. Germline-derived CDR1 and CDR2 are MGHRA and YSYEKL. The CDR3 region is CASSQVWWEEQYF. Here the CDR3 DNA reads TGCGCCAGCAGCCAAGTGTGGTGGGAGGAGCAGTACTTC.

The V gene is TRBV2, the J gene TRBJ2-1, with 11 bases that match TRBD2. This CDR3 has 15 amino acids. Germline V gene lookup returns CDR1 SNHLY and CDR2 FYNNEI. The ends lost 9 bases at V and 4 bases at J; junction bases unmatched: 8. CDR3 sequence reads: CASITGTSGYNEQFF. In DNA form, the CDR3 reads TGTGCCAGTATTACCGGGACTAGCGGTTACAATGAGCAGTTCTTC.

The genes are TRBV5-6 and TRBJ1-2; the D is unclear. This CDR3 is built from 14 residues. In germline, CDR1 is SGHDT, CDR2 YYEEEE. Between the trimmed V and J ends, which lost 4 bases and 3 bases, there was a span of 13 bases. The chain's CDR3 is CASSTFGEHYGYTF. CDR3 in DNA: TGTGCCAGCAGCACGTTCGGGGAACACTATGGCTACACCTTC.

J is TRBJ2-7 and V is TRBV5-6; tentative D call: TRBD2 (6 bases). Germline lookup yields CDR1 SGHDT and CDR2 YYEEEE. This CDR3 is built from 14 residues. V shed 3 bases and J shed 3 bases, with 13 bases lying between them. In DNA form, the CDR3 reads TGTGCCAGCAGCTGGGGGGTTGCGGTCTACGAGCAGTACTTC. Its translation is CASSWGVAVYEQYF.

The rearrangement links TRBV27 to TRBJ1-2; TRBD1 matches 8 bases. Germline CDR1 is MNHEY and CDR2 is SMNVEV (reference sequence). V dropped 1 base and J dropped 4; count of bases not matched to a gene: 8. There are 16 residues in the CDR3. The CDR3 DNA is TGTGCCAGCAGTTTATTGTCAGGGGGCGAACGCTATGGCTACACCTTC. It encodes CASSLLSGGERYGYTF.

V gene TRBV5-1 combines with J gene TRBJ1-1; D remains unclear. Germline assignment: CDR1 SGHRS and CDR2 YFSETQ. The CDR3 is 15 residues long. Trimming took off 0 bases at V and 7 bases at J, with 16 bases between the two ends. CDR3 residues: CASSLGGSVTIEAFF. The CDR3 DNA sequence: TGCGCCAGCAGCTTGGGTGGTTCGGTGACTATTGAAGCTTTCTTT. Supplemented by reference TRBV5-1 and TRBJ1-1, the full variable domain reads KAGVTQTPRYLIKTRGQQVTLSCSPISGHRSVSWYQQTPGQGLQFLFEYFSETQRNKGNFPGRFSGRQFSNSRSEMNVSTLELGDSALYLCASSLGGSVTIEAFFGQGTRLTVV.

V is TRBV25-1 and J is TRBJ2-3, with 7 bases matching TRBD2. V lost 1 base to trimming and J lost 2 bases; unmatched junction nucleotides: 9. In germline, CDR1 is MGHDK, CDR2 SYGVNS. There are 17 residues in the CDR3. DNA for the CDR3: TGTGCCAGCAGTGAATCTTGGCGGGAGACCCCCACAGATACGCAGTATTTT. Translation gives CASSESWRETPTDTQYF.

This chain uses TRBV10-1 with TRBJ2-7; the D is unclear. The V end lost 2 bases, the J end lost 0 bases, and 5 bases lay between the germline ends. Germline V lookup: CDR1 WNHNN, CDR2 SYGVQD (reference sequence). This CDR3 is 13 amino acids long. The CDR3 bases are TGCGCCAGCAGTGAGGACACCTCCTACGAGCAGTACTTC. Its protein is CASSEDTSYEQYF.

Worth noting for this clone: A junction boundary mismatches the germline segment, possibly from a read error. At the DNA level, this CDR3 is encoded by other sequences in the same sample as well. This rearrangement joins TRBV29-1 to TRBJ2-7, with D possibly being TRBD2 (5 bases). The CDR3 is made up of 15 amino acids. Germline V gene data show CDR1 as SQVTM and CDR2 as ANQGSEA. The CDR3 loop is CSVDSGSGILHEQYF. CDR3 sequence (DNA): TGCAGCGTTGACTCCGGCAGCGGAATTCTCCACGAACAGTACTTC.

The chain links TRBV2 to TRBJ2-5; 10 bases are a match to TRBD2. Germline V gene lookup returns CDR1 SNHLY and CDR2 FYNNEI. The CDR3 loop spans 16 amino acids. V shed 8 bases, J shed 4 bases, and the junction held 13 bases outside the gene matches. CDR3 in amino acids: CASGAEAGGHRETQYF. The CDR3 DNA is TGTGCCAGCGGGGCTGAAGCGGGAGGGCATCGAGAGACCCAGTACTTC. Full variable domain (remainder filled in from reference TRBV2 and TRBJ2-5): EPEVTQTPSHQVTQMGQEVILRCVPISNHLYFYWYRQILGQKVEFLVSFYNNEISEKSEIFDDQFSVERPDGSNFTLKIRSTKLEDSAMYFCASGAEAGGHRETQYFGPGTRLLVL.

Points on this clone: One junction end disagrees with the germline gene, perhaps due to a read error. The V call is TRBV4-1, the J call TRBJ1-2; TRBD1 matches 8 bases. CDR3 length: 15 residues. The germline V gene encodes CDR1 MGHRA and CDR2 YSYEKL. Written as DNA, the CDR3 is TGCGCCAGCAGGCAAGGGACAGGTGCTAACTATGGCTACACCTTC. Its protein product is CASRQGTGANYGYTF.

This clone occurred a few times. This chain uses TRBV27 with TRBJ2-7, with 7 bases that match TRBD2. The germline CDR1 and CDR2 sequences are MNHEY and SMNVEV (reference sequence). CDR3 length: 16 residues. The junction had 7 bases not matched to a gene; V was cut back by 0 bases and J by 2 bases. The CDR3 nucleotides read TGTGCCAGCAGTTTATCGCGAGGGCTAGCGGCCTACGAGCAGTACTTC. It codes for CASSLSRGLAAYEQYF.

The rearrangement joins TRBV27 to TRBJ1-1; weak D call: TRBD1 (6 bases). V dropped 2 bases and J dropped 3 bases, with 10 bases sitting between them. Germline lookup yields CDR1 MNHEY and CDR2 SMNVEV (reference sequence). The CDR3 loop spans 14 amino acids. As DNA, the CDR3 is TGTGCCAGCAGTTTACTTCACAGGGACACTGAAGCTTTCTTT. Translating it yields CASSLLHRDTEAFF.

This clone was detected only once. The chain carries TRBV5-4 and TRBJ2-7; 13 bases agree with TRBD2. J lost 1 base, V lost 3 bases, and 1 base had no gene match. The CDR3 contains 15 residues. Per germline, CDR1 SGHNT and CDR2 YYREEE (reference sequence). This chain's CDR3 is CASSSGLAGSYEQYF. The CDR3 bases are TGTGCCAGCAGCTCGGGACTAGCGGGGTCCTACGAGCAGTACTTC.

The J gene is TRBJ2-3, the V gene TRBV5-4; 9 positions match TRBD2. The CDR3 contains 15 residues. Germline V gene lookup returns CDR1 SGHNT and CDR2 YYREEE (reference sequence). The trim removed 4 bases at V and 0 bases at J, leaving 3 bases unmatched. The CDR3 reads CASSNSGSSTDTQYF. The CDR3 DNA reads as TGTGCCAGCAGCAATAGCGGGAGTAGCACAGATACGCAGTATTTT.

V is TRBV5-6 and J is TRBJ2-1; 8 positions agree with TRBD2. CDR1 SGHDT and CDR2 YYEEEE come from the germline V gene. This CDR3 contains 14 residues. The V and J ends lost 3 bases and 4 bases, in that order; junction bases with no gene match: 3. CDR3 region: CASSSGLVYNEQFF. The CDR3 region has the DNA TGTGCCAGCAGCTCGGGACTAGTGTACAATGAGCAGTTCTTC.

This clone was observed a handful of times. The chain employs TRBV7-8 and TRBJ2-7; 7 nucleotides align to TRBD1. The germline CDR1 and CDR2 sequences are SGHVS and FQNEAQ. V shed 5 bases and J 0 bases; nucleotides not matched to a gene: 19. This CDR3 spans 19 amino acids. The CDR3 sequence is CASSPPLRDRHYSSYEQYF. As DNA, the CDR3 is TGTGCCAGCAGCCCACCCCTACGGGACAGACATTACAGCTCCTACGAGCAGTACTTC.